This TCR beta chain was identified in a study of blood T cell repertoires in COVID-19. Trimming stripped 3 bases from V and 0 bases from J, with 17 bases between. From germline, CDR1 is MGHRA and CDR2 YSYEKL. The CDR3 extends over 17 amino acids. Measured with immunoSEQ multiplex PCR; TCRdb has only the in-frame clones, and not every one. Here the sample spans 180,000 or so clones, 90% being singletons. The sequencing sample was made of peripheral blood. The source is a man aged 45 to 65 with acute or convalescent COVID-19. The V gene is TRBV4-1, the J gene TRBJ1-2; D is possibly TRBD1 (5 bases). The CDR3 spells CASSQEGYRTSNYGYTF. CDR3 DNA sequence: TGCGCCAGCAGCCAGGAGGGGTATAGGACCTCTAACTATGGCTACACCTTC.